The 15 T cell receptor beta chains in this list originate from one sample, sequenced in a study of blood T cell repertoires in COVID-19. Measured with immunoSEQ multiplex PCR; TCRdb has only the in-frame clones, and not every one. The top ten clones hold about 3.6% of a sample with about 220,000 clones, more than 70% of them seen once. The sequencing input was peripheral blood. The receptors come from a woman aged 80 or over with acute or convalescent COVID-19.

On this clone itself: Within the sample, other DNA sequences also encode this same CDR3. The V and J genes are TRBV7-2 and TRBJ1-1, with D perhaps TRBD1 (6 bases). The CDR3 sequence is 15 residues long. Germline loops: CDR1 SGHTA, CDR2 FQGNSA. V was shortened by 2 bases and J by 1 base, with 11 bases between the two germline ends. CDR3 protein: CASSLLGQGNTEAFF. CDR3 nucleotides: TGTGCCAGCAGCTTACTGGGACAAGGGAACACTGAAGCTTTCTTT.

V gene TRBV6-6 combines with J gene TRBJ1-2; 7 bases are a match to TRBD1. The CDR3 sequence is 13 residues long. In germline, CDR1 is MNHNY, CDR2 SVGAGI (reference sequence). Trimming took 6 bases from V and 3 from J; bases not matched to a gene: 4. The CDR3: CASSPGQDYGYTF. DNA of the CDR3: TGTGCCAGCAGCCCCGGACAGGACTATGGCTACACCTTC.

V gene TRBV28 combines with J gene TRBJ1-3; D not certain. The CDR3 is 15 amino acids. Germline V gives CDR1 MDHEN, CDR2 SYDVKM. The V and J ends lost 7 bases and 0 bases respectively, with 13 bases between them. The CDR3 loop is CASTPPYSSGNTIYF. The CDR3 nucleotides are TGTGCCAGCACCCCCCCCTACAGCTCTGGAAACACCATATATTTT.

This clone was picked up one time. The chain employs TRBV2 and TRBJ1-1; D possibly corresponds to TRBD1 (5 bases). The CDR3 is made up of 16 amino acids. V was clipped by 6 bases and J by 1 base, with 18 bases between them. Looked up from germline, CDR1 is SNHLY and CDR2 is FYNNEI. The CDR3 nucleotides are TGTGCCAGCAGAATTCAGGCAGGGCACGAGAACACTGAAGCTTTCTTT. Its translation: CASRIQAGHENTEAFF.

The chain recombines TRBV7-9 with TRBJ1-1, with D uncertain. Per the germline V gene, CDR1 is SEHNR and CDR2 is FQNEAQ (reference sequence). The V gene lost 3 bases and the J gene lost 1 base, with 6 bases spanning the gap. This CDR3 contains 13 residues. The CDR3 loop reads CASSFRQNTEAFF. The CDR3, as DNA: TGTGCCAGCAGCTTCCGACAGAACACTGAAGCTTTCTTT.

The rearrangement joins TRBV7-9 to TRBJ1-1, with 8 bases that match TRBD1. J was trimmed by 1 base and V by 5 bases; bases with no gene match: 6. Per germline, CDR1 SEHNR and CDR2 FQNEAQ (reference sequence). The CDR3 length is 15 residues. CDR3 protein: CASSPRTGQNTEAFF. The CDR3 DNA sequence: TGTGCCAGCAGCCCGCGGACAGGGCAGAACACTGAAGCTTTCTTT.

The CDR3 bases are TGTGCCAGCAGGCGGGACAGCATTAATGAAAAACTGTTTTTT. This gives the protein CASRRDSINEKLFF. V usage is TRBV6-5 and J usage is TRBJ1-4; TRBD1 aligns across 7 bases. Germline V gives CDR1 MNHEY, CDR2 SVGAGI. The CDR3 is 14 residues long. Trimming cost V 6 bases and J 4 bases; bases outside gene matches: 5.

This chain uses TRBV7-2 with TRBJ1-1, with unresolved D. The CDR3 is 15 residues long. Germline V lookup: CDR1 SGHTA, CDR2 FQGNSA. V lost 1 base and J lost 5, with 14 bases in between. Written as DNA, the CDR3 is TGTGCCAGCAGCTTAGTTTTCGCGGTAGAAACTGAAGCTTTCTTT. Residues: CASSLVFAVETEAFF.

The CDR3 sequence: CASSSRTGGEKLFF. The DNA for the CDR3 is TGTGCCAGCAGTTCGCGGACAGGGGGAGAAAAACTGTTTTTT. This chain joins TRBV2 and TRBJ1-4, with 10 bases aligning to TRBD1. Trimming at V came to 5 bases and at J to 8 bases, leaving 5 bases not matched to a gene. The germline V gene encodes CDR1 SNHLY and CDR2 FYNNEI. This CDR3 is 14 amino acids long. The variable domain in full, with the rest retrieved from reference TRBV2 and TRBJ1-4, is EPEVTQTPSHQVTQMGQEVILRCVPISNHLYFYWYRQILGQKVEFLVSFYNNEISEKSEIFDDQFSVERPDGSNFTLKIRSTKLEDSAMYFCASSSRTGGEKLFFGSGTQLSVL.

The chain has TRBV2 and TRBJ2-3; D perhaps matches TRBD2 (7 bases). The CDR3 has 15 amino acids. The germline V gene has CDR1 SNHLY and CDR2 FYNNEI. Trimming took off 3 bases at V and 3 bases at J, with 13 bases between the two ends. For the CDR3, the DNA is TGTGCCAGCAGTGAGGGGGGGGCCAGGACAGATACGCAGTATTTT. Translation: CASSEGGARTDTQYF. Full variable domain (outside the CDR3, taken from reference TRBV2 and TRBJ2-3): EPEVTQTPSHQVTQMGQEVILRCVPISNHLYFYWYRQILGQKVEFLVSFYNNEISEKSEIFDDQFSVERPDGSNFTLKIRSTKLEDSAMYFCASSEGGARTDTQYFGPGTRLTVL.

This clone is a singleton in its sample. The chain combines TRBV11-1 with TRBJ1-1, with 7 nucleotides matching TRBD1. The CDR3 extends over 14 amino acids. Germline V gene data show CDR1 as SGHAT and CDR2 as FQDESV (reference sequence). V shed 4 bases and J 5 bases; nucleotides not matched to a gene: 7. CDR3 in DNA: TGTGCCAGCAGCTCCCCAGGGGGTCGTACTGAAGCTTTCTTT. It is translated as CASSSPGGRTEAFF. The full variable domain, in which reference TRBV11-1 and TRBJ1-1 provide the parts outside the CDR3, is EAEVAQSPRYKITEKSQAVAFWCDPISGHATLYWYRQILGQGPELLVQFQDESVVDDSQLPKDRFSAERLKGVDSTLKIQPAELGDSAMYLCASSSPGGRTEAFFGQGTRLTVV.

This clone appeared once. V usage is TRBV10-1 and J usage is TRBJ2-6; weak D call: TRBD1 (6 bases). CDR1 and CDR2 (germline): WNHNN, SYGVQD (reference sequence). Trimming left V 6 bases short and J 2 bases short, with 20 bases between. CDR3 size: 18 residues. In nucleotides, the CDR3 is TGCGCCAGCAGCCTCCGGGACACGGCCATCCCTGGGGCCAACGTCCTGACTTTC. Translated: CASSLRDTAIPGANVLTF.

V gene TRBV7-2 combines with J gene TRBJ1-5; 7 positions match TRBD1. V lost 1 base to trimming and J lost 7 bases; unmatched junction nucleotides: 4. The CDR3 runs to 14 residues. Germline values: CDR1 SGHTA, CDR2 FQGNSA. This CDR3 is CASSLDPGGQPQHF. CDR3 nucleotides: TGTGCCAGCAGCTTAGATCCAGGGGGACAGCCCCAGCATTTT. Full variable domain (outside the CDR3, taken from reference TRBV7-2 and TRBJ1-5): GAGVSQSPSNKVTEKGKDVELRCDPISGHTALYWYRQSLGQGLEFLIYFQGNSAPDKSGLPSDRFSAERTGGSVSTLTIQRTQQEDSAVYLCASSLDPGGQPQHFGDGTRLSIL.

The genes are TRBV4-2 and TRBJ2-1, with 9 bases matching TRBD2. The CDR3 spans 15 residues. Germline-derived CDR1 and CDR2 are LGHNA and YNFKEQ. V dropped 4 bases and J dropped 5; count of bases not matched to a gene: 6. In DNA form, the CDR3 reads TGTGCCAGCAGCCTTATGTCTAGCGGGGACAATGAGCAGTTCTTC. This translates into CASSLMSSGDNEQFF.

The CDR3 bases are TGTGCCAGCAGCCCGCCAGGGGATAATTCACCCCTCCACTTT. It codes for CASSPPGDNSPLHF. V usage is TRBV9 and J usage is TRBJ1-6, with D maybe TRBD1 (6 bases). The CDR3 runs to 14 residues. Germline CDR1 is SGDLS and CDR2 is YYNGEE. The V and J ends lost 4 bases and 5 bases respectively, with 10 bases between them. Variable domain in full (rest from reference TRBV9 and TRBJ1-6): DSGVTQTPKHLITATGQRVTLRCSPRSGDLSVYWYQQSLDQGLQFLIQYYNGEERAKGNILERFSAQQFPDLHSELNLSSLELGDSALYFCASSPPGDNSPLHFGNGTRLTVT.